Listed here are 17 T cell receptor beta chains from one sample, sequenced in a study of control samples from healthy donors and cancer patients. Sequenced by immunoSEQ multiplex PCR; TCRdb stores in-frame clones only, minus some. The sample has approximately 180,000 clones; around 90% are singletons. The sequenced sample consisted of blood. These receptors all stem from a woman in her forties in good health.

The CDR3 reads CATTSPQAEQFF. The CDR3 bases are TGTGCCACAACAAGCCCCCAGGCTGAGCAGTTCTTC. This chain joins TRBV7-6 and TRBJ2-1, with D uncertain. V was pared by 10 bases and J by 9 bases, with 16 bases between. Germline V gene data show CDR1 as SGHVS and CDR2 as FNYEAQ. The CDR3 is 12 amino acids.

V is TRBV5-1 and J is TRBJ2-7; D is unresolved. The germline V gene encodes CDR1 SGHRS and CDR2 YFSETQ. CDR3 length equals 13 residues. V was cut by 6 bases and J by 1 base, with 11 bases left in between. CDR3 in DNA: TGCGCCAGCAATTCCGACGGTTCCTACGAGCAGTACTTC. Translation: CASNSDGSYEQYF.

The chain has TRBV4-1 and TRBJ1-2, with D perhaps TRBD1 (5 bases). The V gene's germline CDR1 is MGHRA and CDR2 YSYEKL. V gave up 4 bases and J gave up 5 bases, with 20 bases separating them. CDR3 length: 16 residues. The CDR3 DNA is TGCGCCAGCAGCCGCCCCCTCGCGGGGGGTGGGTATGGCTACACCTTC. Translation gives CASSRPLAGGGYGYTF.

The chain combines TRBV5-6 with TRBJ2-6, with D hard to call. V lost 9 bases and J lost 0, with 19 bases in between. CDR3 length: 17 amino acids. Germline lookup yields CDR1 SGHDT and CDR2 YYEEEE. The CDR3 DNA sequence: TGTGCCACCCTAGGGCAGGAGAGATTCTCTGGGGCCAACGTCCTGACTTTC. Its protein is CATLGQERFSGANVLTF.

This sequence joins TRBV15 and TRBJ1-1, with D hard to call. CDR1 is LNHNV and CDR2 is YYDKDF in the germline V gene (reference sequence). The CDR3 consists of 13 residues. Trimming took 8 bases from V and 5 from J, leaving 15 bases between them. CDR3 amino acids: CATRHQSRTEAFF. The CDR3 coding sequence is TGTGCCACCCGACATCAGTCGAGGACTGAAGCTTTCTTT.

V gene TRBV7-8 combines with J gene TRBJ2-5; 7 bases are a match to TRBD1. V was clipped by 5 bases and J by 2 bases; unmatched bases: 2. CDR1 SGHVS and CDR2 FQNEAQ come from the germline V gene. This CDR3 contains 13 residues. The CDR3 region has the DNA TGTGCCAGCAGCATGGACAGGCAAGAGACCCAGTACTTC. It codes for CASSMDRQETQYF.

This chain links TRBV3-1 (or the pseudogene TRBV3-2) with TRBJ2-3; 13 bases line up with TRBD2. The CDR3 sequence is 15 residues long. Germline lookup yields CDR1 LGHDT and CDR2 YNNKEL (reference sequence). V was clipped by 4 bases and J by 9 bases; unmatched bases: 7. Here the CDR3 DNA reads TGTGCCAGCAGCCCCTCACTAGCGGGGGGGCTAACGCAGTATTTT. Translated, it gives CASSPSLAGGLTQYF.

The chain is built from TRBV27 and TRBJ1-1; D unclear. Per the germline V gene, CDR1 is MNHEY and CDR2 is SMNVEV (reference sequence). The CDR3 length is 13 residues. V shed 1 base and J shed 5 bases, with 8 bases lying between them. CDR3 sequence reads: CASSLFGVTEAFF. In DNA form, the CDR3 reads TGTGCCAGCAGTTTATTCGGGGTAACTGAAGCTTTCTTT.

This chain connects TRBV20-1 to TRBJ1-2; D is unresolved. CDR3 length: 15 residues. The V gene lost 3 bases and the J gene lost 2 bases, with 16 bases spanning the gap. Looked up from germline, CDR1 is DFQATT and CDR2 is SNEGSKA (reference sequence). The CDR3 protein is CSASFPSVGNYGYTF. CDR3 DNA sequence: TGCAGTGCTAGTTTCCCTTCTGTGGGAAACTATGGCTACACCTTC.

The chain uses TRBV7-9 and TRBJ2-7; D gene unclear. The CDR3 runs to 15 residues. Germline CDR1 is SEHNR and CDR2 is FQNEAQ (reference sequence). The V and J ends lost 10 bases and 4 bases respectively, with 23 bases between them. The CDR3 DNA reads TGTGCCAACATAAACCCACGCAGGAACTCTTACGAGCAGTACTTC. It yields the protein CANINPRRNSYEQYF.

This clone is a singleton in its sample. This rearrangement joins TRBV14 to TRBJ2-7; D is uncertain. Germline values: CDR1 SGHDN, CDR2 FVKESK. The V gene lost 0 bases and the J gene lost 4 bases, with 4 bases spanning the gap. The CDR3 consists of 12 residues. The CDR3 DNA is TGTGCCAGCAGCCAAGACCAATACGAGCAGTACTTC. Translated: CASSQDQYEQYF.

The CDR3 nucleotides are TGCGCCAGCAGCTTGGAGGGAGGAAACACCATATATTTT. This codes for CASSLEGGNTIYF. The gene calls are TRBV5-1 and TRBJ1-3; the D is unclear. This CDR3 region has 13 residues. V was clipped by 0 bases and J by 4 bases, with 5 bases between them. The germline CDR1 and CDR2 sequences are SGHRS and YFSETQ.

The chain couples TRBV4-1 to TRBJ2-7, with 9 nucleotides matching TRBD1. The trim removed 1 base at V and 5 bases at J, leaving 6 bases unmatched. This CDR3 has 15 amino acids. Germline CDR1 is MGHRA and CDR2 is YSYEKL. This CDR3 is CASSQVIQGANEQYF. The DNA of the CDR3 is TGCGCCAGCAGCCAAGTTATACAGGGGGCCAACGAGCAGTACTTC.

In nucleotides, the CDR3 is TGTGCCAGCAGTTACTTGGGGGGAGATACGCAGTATTTT. Amino acid sequence: CASSYLGGDTQYF. This chain joins TRBV6-5 and TRBJ2-3, with D possibly being TRBD2 (6 bases). The length of the CDR3 is 13 residues. V dropped 1 base and J dropped 5 bases, with 7 bases sitting between them. The germline V gene encodes CDR1 MNHEY and CDR2 SVGAGI.

This sequence joins TRBV5-6 and TRBJ1-2; D unresolved. Germline V gives CDR1 SGHDT, CDR2 YYEEEE. V shed 0 bases and J shed 4 bases, with 13 bases lying between them. CDR3 size: 15 residues. The CDR3 loop reads CASSLDPTASYGYTF. In DNA, the CDR3 is TGTGCCAGCAGCTTGGACCCCACAGCTAGCTATGGCTACACCTTC. Using reference TRBV5-6 and TRBJ1-2 for the parts outside the CDR3, the full variable domain is DAGVTQSPTHLIKTRGQQVTLRCSPKSGHDTVSWYQQALGQGPQFIFQYYEEEERQRGNFPDRFSGHQFPNYSSELNVNALLLGDSALYLCASSLDPTASYGYTFGSGTRLTVV.

The gene calls are TRBV7-9 and TRBJ1-6, with a tentative D call TRBD1 (6 bases). The CDR3 loop spans 19 amino acids. With 2 bases removed from V and 0 bases from J, the gap between germline ends came to 17 bases. CDR1 and CDR2 (germline): SEHNR, FQNEAQ (reference sequence). The CDR3, as DNA: TGTGCCAGCAGCTTACCCGGGACAATCAACCTCTCCTATAATTCACCCCTCCACTTT. Its translation: CASSLPGTINLSYNSPLHF. Full variable domain (remainder filled in from reference TRBV7-9 and TRBJ1-6): DTGVSQNPRHKITKRGQNVTFRCDPISEHNRLYWYRQTLGQGPEFLTYFQNEAQLEKSRLLSDRFSAERPKGSFSTLEIQRTEQGDSAMYLCASSLPGTINLSYNSPLHFGNGTRLTVT.

The V gene is TRBV4-2, the J gene TRBJ1-2, with D perhaps matching TRBD1 (5 bases). In germline, CDR1 is LGHNA, CDR2 YNFKEQ. The V end lost 0 bases, the J end lost 6 bases, and 8 bases lay between the germline ends. This CDR3 has 13 residues. CDR3 amino acids: CASSQDAGHGYTF. The CDR3 DNA reads TGTGCCAGCAGCCAAGATGCAGGGCATGGCTACACCTTC.